This T cell receptor beta chain derives from a study of patients and donors after allogeneic stem cell transplantation. This clonotype was counted only a few times. TCRdb used MiXCR to reprocess the RT-PCR reads, holding one entry per CDR3 protein. The sample yields some 960,000 distinct CDR3 sequences, 15% to 20% seen once. The CDR3 loop spans 15 amino acids. Trimming shortened V by 1 base and J by 9 bases, and 18 bases separated the two germline ends. Germline loops: CDR1 SGHTA, CDR2 FQGNSA. This rearrangement joins TRBV7-2 to TRBJ1-1; D not certain. The TCR originated in a human donor who was either an allogeneic HSCT recipient or a stem cell or donor lymphocyte infusion donor (not recorded which). It is not recorded whose cells these are; they may come from a transplant donor. Sample: blood, either unsorted or a sorted T cell fraction (not recorded which). The CDR3 DNA is TGTGCCAGCAGCTTAGAGGGCCGGTCTTCGGGGAAAGCTTTCTTT. Its protein is CASSLEGRSSGKAFF.